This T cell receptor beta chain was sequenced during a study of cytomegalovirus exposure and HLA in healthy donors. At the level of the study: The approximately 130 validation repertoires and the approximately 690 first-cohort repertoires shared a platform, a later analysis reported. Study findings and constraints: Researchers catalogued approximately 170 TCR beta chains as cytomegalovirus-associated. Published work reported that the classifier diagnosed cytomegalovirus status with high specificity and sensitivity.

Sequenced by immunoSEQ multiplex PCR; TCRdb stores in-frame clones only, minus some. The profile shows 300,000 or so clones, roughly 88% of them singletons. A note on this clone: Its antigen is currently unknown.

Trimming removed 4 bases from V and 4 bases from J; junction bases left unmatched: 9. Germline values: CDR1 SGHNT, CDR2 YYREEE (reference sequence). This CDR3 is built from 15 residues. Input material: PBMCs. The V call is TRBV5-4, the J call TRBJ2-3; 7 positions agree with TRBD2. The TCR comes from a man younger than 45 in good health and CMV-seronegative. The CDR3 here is CASSPKTAGADTQYF. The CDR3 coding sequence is TGTGCCAGCAGCCCGAAAACCGCGGGGGCAGATACGCAGTATTTT.